This section outlines one TCR beta chain sequence together with its context. This record belongs to a study of shared clonotypes between healthy human individuals. The data were produced by immunoSEQ multiplex PCR, yet TCRdb's version contains in-frame clones alone and is incomplete. This repertoire shows 950,000 to 1,200,000 clones, 70% to 85% found once; its top ten account for 0.89%. The V gene's germline CDR1 is MDHEN and CDR2 SYDVKM. CDR3 size: 14 residues. With 9 bases removed from V and 0 bases from J, the gap between germline ends came to 12 bases. This chain links TRBV28 with TRBJ2-1; TRBD2 is a possible D gene (6 bases). The specimen was memory CD4+ T cells from PBMCs. Subset defined: CD45RA-negative fraction. The TCR originated in a man aged 18 to 30 in good health. Some clones in this sample may be carry-over from other donors' samples. CDR3 amino acids: CASQRAPSYNEQFF. Here the CDR3 DNA reads TGTGCCAGTCAGCGGGCGCCCTCCTACAATGAGCAGTTCTTC.